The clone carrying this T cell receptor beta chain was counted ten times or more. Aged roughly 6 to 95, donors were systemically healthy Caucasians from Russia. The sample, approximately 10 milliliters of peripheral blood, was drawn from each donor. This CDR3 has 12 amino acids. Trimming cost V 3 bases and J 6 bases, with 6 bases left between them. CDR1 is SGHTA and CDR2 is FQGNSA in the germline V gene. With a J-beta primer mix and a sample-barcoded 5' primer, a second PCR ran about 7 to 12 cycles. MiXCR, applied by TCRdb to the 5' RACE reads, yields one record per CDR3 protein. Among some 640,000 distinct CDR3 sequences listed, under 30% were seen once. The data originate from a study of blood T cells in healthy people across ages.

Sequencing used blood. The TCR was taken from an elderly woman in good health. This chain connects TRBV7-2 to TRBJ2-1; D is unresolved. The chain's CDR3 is CASSLTPNEQFF. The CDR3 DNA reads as TGTGCCAGCAGCTTGACGCCCAATGAGCAGTTCTTC.